The 29 T cell receptor beta chains below all came from one sample that was sequenced in a study of T cell responses to AZD1222 COVID-19 vaccine. Assay: immunoSEQ multiplex PCR; the TCRdb copy retains only in-frame clones and omits some. The sample has 100,000 to 150,000 clones, around 87% seen once. The sample in question was peripheral blood, obtained on day 0 of AZD1222 vaccination. The receptors were gathered from an adult in good health.

CDR3 amino acids: CASQPGQGRTEAFF. Written as DNA, the CDR3 is TGTGCCAGCCAACCGGGACAGGGACGGACTGAAGCTTTCTTT. The rearrangement joins TRBV2 to TRBJ1-1; 9 bases match TRBD1. V shed 8 bases and J 5 bases; nucleotides not matched to a gene: 9. Germline lookup yields CDR1 SNHLY and CDR2 FYNNEI. CDR3 size: 14 residues. The full variable domain, in which reference TRBV2 and TRBJ1-1 provide the parts outside the CDR3, is EPEVTQTPSHQVTQMGQEVILRCVPISNHLYFYWYRQILGQKVEFLVSFYNNEISEKSEIFDDQFSVERPDGSNFTLKIRSTKLEDSAMYFCASQPGQGRTEAFFGQGTRLTVV.

The V call is TRBV10-3, the J call TRBJ2-2; possibly TRBD2 for D (6 bases). The V end lost 0 bases, the J end lost 4 bases, and 12 bases lay between the germline ends. CDR1 is ENHRY, CDR2 SYGVKD, per germline. The CDR3 is 16 amino acids. This CDR3 reads CAISESTGGGTGELFF. Here the CDR3 DNA reads TGTGCCATCAGTGAGTCCACCGGGGGTGGCACCGGGGAGCTGTTTTTT.

This rearrangement joins TRBV7-2 to TRBJ1-3, with a weak D call TRBD1 (5 bases). Germline CDR1 and CDR2: SGHTA and FQGNSA. This CDR3 has 16 residues. V lost 4 bases and J lost 5, with 18 bases in between. CDR3 protein: CASSSAPGTTRNTIYF. In DNA, the CDR3 is TGTGCCAGCAGCTCGGCCCCAGGGACGACAAGAAACACCATATATTTT. The full variable domain, in which reference TRBV7-2 and TRBJ1-3 provide the parts outside the CDR3, is GAGVSQSPSNKVTEKGKDVELRCDPISGHTALYWYRQSLGQGLEFLIYFQGNSAPDKSGLPSDRFSAERTGGSVSTLTIQRTQQEDSAVYLCASSSAPGTTRNTIYFGEGSWLTVV.

In its sample, this clone was seen a few times. The chain carries TRBV6-5 and TRBJ1-5; no clear D. Trimming removed 0 bases from V and 6 bases from J, with 6 bases in between. Germline V lookup: CDR1 MNHEY, CDR2 SVGAGI. This CDR3 comprises 13 residues. The chain's CDR3 is CASSYSKGQPQHF. The CDR3 DNA reads as TGTGCCAGCAGTTACTCGAAAGGTCAGCCCCAGCATTTT.

This clone was observed a single time. V usage is TRBV3-1 (or the pseudogene TRBV3-2) and J usage is TRBJ1-5; 7 bases align to TRBD1. V dropped 4 bases and J dropped 6; count of bases not matched to a gene: 3. The CDR3 is 13 residues long. Germline V gene lookup returns CDR1 LGHDT and CDR2 YNNKEL (reference sequence). CDR3 DNA: TGTGCCAGCAGCCCGACAGGGAGTCAGCCCCAGCATTTT. It yields the protein CASSPTGSQPQHF.

The J gene is TRBJ1-5, the V gene TRBV27; D remains unclear. V was clipped by 2 bases and J by 0 bases, with 5 bases between them. This CDR3 contains 14 residues. CDR1 and CDR2 from the germline V gene are MNHEY and SMNVEV (reference sequence). CDR3 DNA sequence: TGTGCCAGCAGTTTACGGTATAGCAATCAGCCCCAGCATTTT. Translated: CASSLRYSNQPQHF.

The chain combines TRBV7-7 with TRBJ2-2; D gene unclear. With 5 bases removed from V and 6 bases from J, the gap between germline ends came to 10 bases. The CDR3 runs 13 residues. CDR1 SSHAT and CDR2 FNYEAQ come from the germline V gene (reference sequence). The CDR3 DNA is TGTGCCAGCAGCAGGATCGACCCCGGGGAGCTGTTTTTT. Protein: CASSRIDPGELFF.

The V and J genes are TRBV7-2 and TRBJ2-3; weak D call: TRBD2 (6 bases). CDR1 is SGHTA, CDR2 FQGNSA, per germline. The CDR3 runs 15 residues. Between the trimmed V and J ends, which lost 2 bases and 4 bases, there was a span of 13 bases. The CDR3 reads CASSLLGGDADTQYF. DNA for the CDR3: TGTGCCAGCAGCTTATTGGGCGGGGACGCAGATACGCAGTATTTT. The whole variable domain, remainder taken from reference TRBV7-2 and TRBJ2-3, is GAGVSQSPSNKVTEKGKDVELRCDPISGHTALYWYRQSLGQGLEFLIYFQGNSAPDKSGLPSDRFSAERTGGSVSTLTIQRTQQEDSAVYLCASSLLGGDADTQYFGPGTRLTVL.

The chain couples TRBV18 to TRBJ2-3; 11 nucleotides line up with TRBD2. V shed 3 bases, J shed 2 bases, and the junction held 4 bases outside the gene matches. This CDR3 comprises 16 residues. Germline assignment: CDR1 KGHSH and CDR2 LQKENI. The CDR3 region has the DNA TGTGCCAGCTCACCCCTGGGACTAGCGGACACAGATACGCAGTATTTT. Translated: CASSPLGLADTDTQYF.

J is TRBJ1-6 and V is TRBV19, with TRBD1 matching over 9 bases. V trimming: 4 bases; J trimming: 1 base; junction bases outside the gene matches: 8. Germline loops: CDR1 LNHDA, CDR2 SQIVND (reference sequence). The CDR3 length is 18 residues. DNA of the CDR3: TGTGCCAGTAGTACCAAAACAGGGGGCGCATCCTATAATTCACCCCTCCACTTT. Translating it yields CASSTKTGGASYNSPLHF.

The chain employs TRBV5-1 and TRBJ2-1; 9 nucleotides align to TRBD2. There are 14 residues in the CDR3. Germline V gene lookup returns CDR1 SGHRS and CDR2 YFSETQ. The V and J ends lost 4 bases and 6 bases, in that order; junction bases with no gene match: 5. CDR3 residues: CASSERGAGNEQFF. The DNA of the CDR3 is TGCGCCAGCAGCGAGCGGGGGGCGGGCAATGAGCAGTTCTTC.

This clone was detected only a few times. The J gene is TRBJ2-7, the V gene TRBV11-2; 7 nucleotides align to TRBD2. The CDR3 is made up of 16 amino acids. V shed 5 bases, J shed 2 bases, and the junction held 12 bases outside the gene matches. Germline CDR1 SGHAT, CDR2 FQNNGV. CDR3 DNA: TGTGCCAGCAGCCCCCTCCGCGGGAGAGGGACCTACGAGCAGTACTTC. Residues: CASSPLRGRGTYEQYF.

The chain recombines TRBV18 with TRBJ2-7; D is possibly TRBD1 (6 bases). V was cut by 6 bases and J by 2 bases, with 14 bases left in between. The CDR3 is made up of 14 amino acids. Germline CDR1 reads KGHSH; CDR2 reads LQKENI. CDR3 nucleotides: TGTGCCAGCTCGCAACAGGGCACTACCTACGAGCAGTACTTC. This gives the protein CASSQQGTTYEQYF.

The chain links TRBV27 to TRBJ1-6; the match to TRBD1 covers 7 bases. The germline V gene encodes CDR1 MNHEY and CDR2 SMNVEV (reference sequence). The V and J ends lost 6 bases and 2 bases, in that order; junction bases with no gene match: 10. The CDR3 extends over 17 amino acids. As DNA, the CDR3 is TGTGCCAGCAGCCGTTACGCCGACAGGGCCTATAATTCACCCCTCCACTTT. Protein sequence: CASSRYADRAYNSPLHF.

The J gene is TRBJ1-2, the V gene TRBV28; no firm D call. Deletions cut 5 bases from V and 5 bases from J, with 9 bases between. The CDR3 spans 12 residues. Germline CDR1 reads MDHEN; CDR2 reads SYDVKM. The CDR3 sequence is CASSPGRYGYTF. The CDR3, as DNA: TGTGCCAGCAGTCCCGGACGGTATGGCTACACCTTC.

This sequence joins TRBV30 and TRBJ1-6; TRBD1 might be the D (6 bases). This CDR3 has 14 residues. The germline gives CDR1 GTSNPN, CDR2 SVGIG (reference sequence). V was cut by 3 bases and J by 9 bases, with 15 bases left in between. For the CDR3, the DNA is TGTGCCTGGAGAGGGCAGGGGAGGGGTTCACCCCTCCACTTT. It translates to CAWRGQGRGSPLHF.

The chain combines TRBV5-6 with TRBJ1-6, with D unclear. The CDR3 is 15 residues long. V dropped 2 bases and J dropped 3 bases, with 9 bases sitting between them. In germline, CDR1 is SGHDT, CDR2 YYEEEE. CDR3 residues: CASSFHRNYNSPLHF. The DNA of the CDR3 is TGTGCCAGCAGCTTCCACAGAAACTATAATTCACCCCTCCACTTT. The full variable domain, completed using reference TRBV5-6 and TRBJ1-6, is DAGVTQSPTHLIKTRGQQVTLRCSPKSGHDTVSWYQQALGQGPQFIFQYYEEEERQRGNFPDRFSGHQFPNYSSELNVNALLLGDSALYLCASSFHRNYNSPLHFGNGTRLTVT.

This clone was recorded only once. The chain has TRBV5-8 and TRBJ2-5; unclear D gene. Germline V gene sequence: CDR1 SGHTS, CDR2 YDEGEE. CDR3 length: 13 residues. Deletions cut 4 bases from V and 4 bases from J, with 11 bases between. The CDR3 nucleotides read TGTGCCAGCAGCCGGACCGCCGGAGAGACCCAGTACTTC. Its translation: CASSRTAGETQYF.

The J gene is TRBJ2-7, the V gene TRBV3-1 (or the pseudogene TRBV3-2); D not certain. The V end lost 1 base, the J end lost 6 bases, and 4 bases lay between the germline ends. The CDR3 sequence is 11 residues long. CDR1 is LGHDT, CDR2 YNNKEL, per germline (reference sequence). The CDR3 nucleotides are TGTGCCAGCAGCCAAGCGAGCGAGCAGTACTTC. Translating it yields CASSQASEQYF.

This chain connects TRBV7-3 to TRBJ2-7, with TRBD1 as a possible D gene (5 bases). Germline values: CDR1 SGHTA, CDR2 FQGTGA. With 5 bases removed from V and 0 bases from J, the gap between germline ends came to 14 bases. The CDR3 totals 15 residues. CDR3 DNA: TGTGCCAGCAGCCCTCAGGGCAGCCTCTCCTACGAGCAGTACTTC. It encodes CASSPQGSLSYEQYF.

V gene TRBV18 combines with J gene TRBJ1-1, with a possible D match to TRBD1 (6 bases). Germline V gene data show CDR1 as KGHSH and CDR2 as LQKENI. The CDR3 extends over 12 amino acids. Trimming pared 6 bases from V and 4 bases from J, leaving 9 bases between. The CDR3 spells CASSLRGTEAFF. The CDR3 region has the DNA TGTGCCAGCTCGCTCAGGGGCACTGAAGCTTTCTTT.

In this sample, this clone turned up a few times. The V and J genes are TRBV11-2 and TRBJ2-4; no firm D call. Germline V gene sequence: CDR1 SGHAT, CDR2 FQNNGV. The CDR3 runs 14 residues. V gave up 4 bases and J gave up 0 bases, with 7 bases separating them. The CDR3 nucleotides read TGTGCCAGCAGCTCCCGACTAGCCAAAAACATTCAGTACTTC. Translated: CASSSRLAKNIQYF.

The chain joins TRBV3-1 (or the pseudogene TRBV3-2) to TRBJ2-7; tentatively, D is TRBD1 or TRBD2 (6 bases each). CDR1 is LGHDT and CDR2 is YNNKEL in the germline V gene (reference sequence). The CDR3 is 14 residues long. With 8 bases removed from V and 2 bases from J, the gap between germline ends came to 16 bases. The CDR3 coding sequence is TGTGCCAGCGTCGGGGGCGCTTACCCCTACGAGCAGTACTTC. Its translation: CASVGGAYPYEQYF.

This rearrangement joins TRBV19 to TRBJ1-5, with 7 bases aligning to TRBD1. CDR3 length: 14 residues. Trimming at V came to 5 bases and at J to 3 bases, leaving 4 bases not matched to a gene. CDR1 LNHDA and CDR2 SQIVND come from the germline V gene (reference sequence). The CDR3 here is CASSEDRYNQPQHF. In DNA, the CDR3 is TGTGCCAGTAGTGAGGACAGGTACAATCAGCCCCAGCATTTT.

The chain recombines TRBV10-3 with TRBJ2-7; 10 nucleotides match TRBD1. There are 13 residues in the CDR3. Germline V CDR1 and CDR2: ENHRY, SYGVKD. After removal of 11 bases from V and 5 bases from J, the junction contained 9 bases not matched to a gene. CDR3 sequence: CAARGTGAHEQYF. CDR3 nucleotides: TGTGCCGCACGGGGGACAGGGGCCCACGAGCAGTACTTC.

V is TRBV28 and J is TRBJ2-2; 7 bases are shared with TRBD2. Germline CDR1 reads MDHEN; CDR2 reads SYDVKM. CDR3 size: 17 residues. V lost 2 bases and J lost 1; bases outside the gene matches: 7. The CDR3 is CASSLPRAGVNTGELFF. CDR3 DNA sequence: TGTGCCAGCAGTTTACCCAGGGCGGGAGTGAACACCGGGGAGCTGTTTTTT.

The V gene is TRBV28, the J gene TRBJ1-4; D is perhaps TRBD1 (6 bases). The CDR3 has 14 residues. Germline CDR1 MDHEN, CDR2 SYDVKM. The ends were cut back, 5 bases at V and 3 bases at J, with 10 bases in the middle. The CDR3 here is CASSRDNANEKLFF. The CDR3 bases are TGTGCCAGCAGTCGGGACAATGCTAATGAAAAACTGTTTTTT.

This chain links TRBV9 with TRBJ2-5; TRBD2 matches at 9 bases. Germline V gene data show CDR1 as SGDLS and CDR2 as YYNGEE. The CDR3 is made up of 14 amino acids. V dropped 4 bases and J dropped 9; count of bases not matched to a gene: 10. CDR3 DNA sequence: TGTGCCAGCAGCCTCGCTAGCGGGGTGGAGGCCCAGTACTTC. Its translation: CASSLASGVEAQYF.

The V gene is TRBV30, the J gene TRBJ1-1, with D perhaps matching TRBD1 (6 bases). The CDR3 extends over 14 amino acids. V was pared by 2 bases and J by 4 bases, with 14 bases between. Germline CDR1 and CDR2: GTSNPN and SVGIG (reference sequence). This CDR3 reads CAWSQTGFGTEAFF. The CDR3 DNA sequence: TGTGCCTGGAGTCAAACAGGGTTTGGCACTGAAGCTTTCTTT. Full variable domain (remainder filled in from reference TRBV30 and TRBJ1-1): SQTIHQWPATLVQPVGSPLSLECTVEGTSNPNLYWYRQAAGRGLQLLFYSVGIGQISSEVPQNLSASRPQDRQFILSSKKLLLSDSGFYLCAWSQTGFGTEAFFGQGTRLTVV.